One T cell receptor beta chain is described in this entry. Its matching antigen is unknown. This CDR3 contains 16 residues. TCRdb reprocessed the 5' RACE reads; each CDR3 protein has one entry and no DNA is given. The repertoire table contains roughly 430,000 distinct CDR3 sequences. This sample was included in a study of T cells expressing NK-cell markers. Study-wide results and caveats: In a handful of donors, dominant clonotypes made up 28.3-60.1% of CD3+CD56-NKG2C+ cells.

This chain connects TRBV12-3 or TRBV12-4 to TRBJ2-5; TCRdb reports TRBD2, a call that lacks DNA to check it against. The sequence was obtained from a woman between 18 and 75 years old in good health. Material: blood T cells: a sorted CD56 or NKG2C T cell subset, CD4+ or CD8+ T cells, or bulk PBMC T cells (not recorded which). CDR3 protein: CASTGTSGGAQETQYF.